This T cell receptor (beta chain) was identified during a study of blood T cell repertoires in COVID-19. Across the study: From T cells, B-cell-depleted T cells, or PBMCs came the material, which was cDNA or gDNA.

Sequenced by immunoSEQ multiplex PCR; TCRdb stores in-frame clones only, minus some. This sample has 450,000 to 500,000 clones, with about 85% found just once. There are 15 residues in the CDR3. Cohort assignment relied on participant-reported clinical history. What the recovered Cohort 3 donors had was two negative PCRs, clearance, or symptom resolution. The sequence derives from a woman under 30 who had recovered from COVID-19. Sequencing used PBMCs or T cells enriched from blood (not recorded which). V and J are TRBV21-1 and TRBJ1-4; the tabulated D call, TRBD1, remains unverified against the DNA. TRBV21-1 is a pseudogene segment. The CDR3 coding sequence is TGTGCCAGCAGCCGTCAGGGGTTGGACGGTGAAAAACTGTTTTTT. Translating it yields CASSRQGLDGEKLFF.